This TCR beta chain was captured by sequencing in a study of shared clonotypes between healthy human individuals (dated by TCRdb to 2018 to 2021). A note on the overall study: Three men and two women, aged 18 to 49 years, made up the cohort. The study deeply sequenced blood TCR repertoires of roughly five healthy adults to estimate repertoire size and the extent of clonotype sharing between individuals. Libraries were prepared and TCR repertoires were sequenced by different laboratories using diverse techniques, in order to increase sequencing depth and limit assay-specific biases. Each donor's leukapheresis produced roughly between about 0.8 and 10 billion PBMCs.

Study-level results and caveats: Sampling was limited to blood, and TCR repertoires in tissue likely differ from TCR repertoires in blood. Pairwise subsampling led to the expectation that sequencing depth would affect the degree of clonotype sharing among donors. Because the study included only a small number of donors, the genetic and exposure-history diversity represented was limited.

The donors were healthy, HIV-negative adults who had no recently reported acute infections or vaccinations. All donors were Caucasian adults living in Nashville, Tennessee, USA. For unsorted samples, about 90 million PBMCs were counted, and genomic DNA was extracted using the QIAamp DNA Blood Mini kit. Blood was collected by leukapheresis, and PBMCs were isolated by Ficoll-Histopaque density gradient centrifugation and then cryopreserved in liquid nitrogen vapor phase. TCR CDR3 regions were amplified from genomic DNA by multiplex PCR using the deep immunoSEQ assay. Extracted genomic DNA from each cell subset was distributed evenly across all wells of several immunoSEQ 96-well plates, and each plate was treated as a replicate. For unsorted PBMC, each replicate PCR was loaded with roughly 270 ng genomic DNA, equivalent to about 30,000 T cell genomes. Genomic DNA from unsorted PBMC was sequenced over ten immunoSEQ deep assay plates. The purified libraries were quantified using a Qubit 3.0 fluorometer, sized with a Bioanalyzer 2100, and then quantified again using the KAPA Library Quantification kit. Each immunoSEQ 96-well plate was sequenced on its own single-read 150-cycle Illumina NextSeq 550 flow cell. The paper's processing steps were these. Because the immunoSEQ output held only junctional sequences and lacked quality scores, the filtering could not match the filtering applied to full-length reads. To assign V/J genes and CDR3, sequences were annotated against IMGT germline references using PyIR, a Python wrapper for IgBLAST v1.9. Reads with weak V/J assignments (E-value above 1e-6), missing CDR3, stop codons, out-of-frame junctions, or ambiguous translated residues were removed. V3J clonotypes were defined by identical inferred V gene, J gene, and CDR3 amino acid sequence. Percentage overlap between repertoires was calculated by dividing the number of shared unique clonotypes by the size of the smaller repertoire. RTK rarefaction, the Chao1 estimator, and Recon v2.1 estimates of unobserved clonotypes were used to assess repertoire richness. In TCRdb, the immuneACCESS table is reduced to in-frame sequences with V and J assigned. These tables do not hold every clone; where another copy was compared, an unresolved V gene accounts for under half, and the others remain unexplained. Clone size and V and J calls were adopted from that table, with D and trimming inferred from the DNA. The sample table contains fewer than 550,000 clones; only one count was recorded for over 75% of them. The ten biggest clones cover under 15% of the sample.

About this clone: Its cognate antigen has yet to be identified. No much larger clone exists at a distance of one base, and base qualities are not known.

Counted from cysteine to phenylalanine, this CDR3 has 15 amino acids. Left in the record is the CDR3 DNA by itself, 45 bases read in frame from the first base. The trim is 5 bases for V and 9 bases for J, with a gap of 20 bases between the germline ends. Per the germline V gene, SGHTA is the CDR1 and FQGNSA is the CDR2. The chain is encoded by TRBV7-2 joined to TRBJ2-1; the D gene is possibly TRBD2, with 6 bases matching. This TCR came from a woman aged 40 to 50 in good health. Some clones in this sample may be carry-over from other donors' samples. The sequencing input was PBMCs. The CDR3 reads CASSGSYRRRGEQFF. The DNA reads TGTGCCAGCAGCGGAAGTTACCGGCGGAGGGGTGAGCAGTTCTTC. The full variable domain, with segments outside the CDR3 supplied by the reference TRBV7-2 and TRBJ2-1 proteins, appears as GAGVSQSPSNKVTEKGKDVELRCDPISGHTALYWYRQSLGQGLEFLIYFQGNSAPDKSGLPSDRFSAERTGGSVSTLTIQRTQQEDSAVYLCASSGSYRRRGEQFFGPGTRLTVL.